Presented here are 6 T cell receptor beta chains from one specimen sequenced in a study of blood T cell repertoires in COVID-19. The assay was immunoSEQ multiplex PCR, and TCRdb's table has in-frame clones only and misses some. This table has around 120,000 clones, roughly 80% appearing once. The sample taken for sequencing was peripheral blood. These receptors were taken from a man aged 30 to 39 with acute or convalescent COVID-19.

The rearrangement links TRBV3-1 (or the pseudogene TRBV3-2) to TRBJ2-3; the D is unclear. The CDR3 covers 14 residues. V gave up 0 bases and J gave up 6 bases, with 10 bases separating them. Germline V lookup: CDR1 LGHDT, CDR2 YNNKEL (reference sequence). CDR3 loop: CASSQDRSVDTQYF. The CDR3 bases are TGTGCCAGCAGCCAAGATCGGTCGGTGGATACGCAGTATTTT.

The rearrangement links TRBV6-5 to TRBJ2-1; D may be TRBD2 (5 bases). Germline CDR1 and CDR2: MNHEY and SVGAGI. V lost 6 bases to trimming and J lost 4 bases, with 10 bases between them. The CDR3 is 13 amino acids. The CDR3: CASSPGSYNEQFF. The CDR3 bases are TGTGCCAGCAGCCCGGGAAGTTACAATGAGCAGTTCTTC.

This clone has only one observation. The chain couples TRBV6-5 to TRBJ2-2, with TRBD1 identical over 7 bases. V dropped 7 bases and J dropped 8; count of bases not matched to a gene: 7. This CDR3 contains 13 residues. The germline CDR1 and CDR2 sequences are MNHEY and SVGAGI. The CDR3 region has the DNA TGTGCCAGCATAGGGGGCGAGGCGGGGGAGCTGTTTTTT. Amino acids: CASIGGEAGELFF.

This clone was seen only once. V is TRBV9 and J is TRBJ2-3; 14 bases fit TRBD2. This CDR3 has 19 amino acids. Trimming cost V 4 bases and J 1 base; bases outside gene matches: 11. Germline CDR1 and CDR2: SGDLS and YYNGEE. The CDR3 is CASSPGLAGGPGGTDTQYF. The CDR3 DNA is TGTGCCAGCAGCCCTGGACTAGCGGGGGGCCCGGGGGGCACAGATACGCAGTATTTT.

The chain's CDR3 is CAWSPPGTRTGELFF. The CDR3 DNA reads as TGTGCCTGGAGTCCCCCCGGGACTCGCACCGGGGAGCTGTTTTTT. The V and J genes are TRBV30 and TRBJ2-2; possible D gene TRBD2, 6 bases. Germline-derived CDR1 and CDR2 are GTSNPN and SVGIG (reference sequence). The ends were cut back, 2 bases at V and 4 bases at J, with 14 bases in the middle. This CDR3 region has 15 residues. The full variable domain, in which reference TRBV30 and TRBJ2-2 provide the parts outside the CDR3, is SQTIHQWPATLVQPVGSPLSLECTVEGTSNPNLYWYRQAAGRGLQLLFYSVGIGQISSEVPQNLSASRPQDRQFILSSKKLLLSDSGFYLCAWSPPGTRTGELFFGEGSRLTVL.

This clone was seen a handful of times. The CDR3 DNA reads TGTGCCAGCAGCCCTGCACAGCGGAGATCGAACTATGGCTACACCTTC. Translating gives CASSPAQRRSNYGYTF. V usage is TRBV5-4 and J usage is TRBJ1-2; D is unresolved. CDR3 length equals 16 residues. In germline, CDR1 is SGHNT, CDR2 YYREEE (reference sequence). Trimming removed 4 bases from V and 2 bases from J, with 18 bases in between.